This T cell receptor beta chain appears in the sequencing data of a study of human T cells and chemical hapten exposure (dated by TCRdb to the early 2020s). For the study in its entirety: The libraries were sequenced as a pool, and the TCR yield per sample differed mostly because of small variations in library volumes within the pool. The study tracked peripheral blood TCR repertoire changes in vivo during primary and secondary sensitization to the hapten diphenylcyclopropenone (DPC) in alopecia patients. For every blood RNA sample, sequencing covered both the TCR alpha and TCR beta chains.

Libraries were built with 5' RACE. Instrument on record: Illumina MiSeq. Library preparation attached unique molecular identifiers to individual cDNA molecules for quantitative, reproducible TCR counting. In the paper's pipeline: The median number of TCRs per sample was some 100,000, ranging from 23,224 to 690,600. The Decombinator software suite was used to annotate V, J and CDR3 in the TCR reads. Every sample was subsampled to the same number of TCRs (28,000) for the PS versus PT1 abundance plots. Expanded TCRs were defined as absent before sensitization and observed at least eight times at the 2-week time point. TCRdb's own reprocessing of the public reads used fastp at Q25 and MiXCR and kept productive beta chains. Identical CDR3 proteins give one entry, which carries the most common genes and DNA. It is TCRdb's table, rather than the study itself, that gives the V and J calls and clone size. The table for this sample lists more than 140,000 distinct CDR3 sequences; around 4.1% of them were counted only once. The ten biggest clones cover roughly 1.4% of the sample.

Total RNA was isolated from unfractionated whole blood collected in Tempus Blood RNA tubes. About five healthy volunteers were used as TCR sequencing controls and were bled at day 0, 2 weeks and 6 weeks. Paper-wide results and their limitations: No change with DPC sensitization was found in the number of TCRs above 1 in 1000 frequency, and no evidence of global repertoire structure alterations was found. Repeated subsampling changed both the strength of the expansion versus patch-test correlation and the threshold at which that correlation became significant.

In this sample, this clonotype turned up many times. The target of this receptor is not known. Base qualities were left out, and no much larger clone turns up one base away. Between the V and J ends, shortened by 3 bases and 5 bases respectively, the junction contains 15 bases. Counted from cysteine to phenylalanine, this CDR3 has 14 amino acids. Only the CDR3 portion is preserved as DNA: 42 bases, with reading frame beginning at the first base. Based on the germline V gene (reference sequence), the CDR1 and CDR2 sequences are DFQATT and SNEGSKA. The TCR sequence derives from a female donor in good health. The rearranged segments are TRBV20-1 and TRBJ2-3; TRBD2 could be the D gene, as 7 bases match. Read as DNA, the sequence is TGCAGTGCTAGCTTCCGGGGGGCAGGAGATACGCAGTATTTT. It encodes CSASFRGAGDTQYF.